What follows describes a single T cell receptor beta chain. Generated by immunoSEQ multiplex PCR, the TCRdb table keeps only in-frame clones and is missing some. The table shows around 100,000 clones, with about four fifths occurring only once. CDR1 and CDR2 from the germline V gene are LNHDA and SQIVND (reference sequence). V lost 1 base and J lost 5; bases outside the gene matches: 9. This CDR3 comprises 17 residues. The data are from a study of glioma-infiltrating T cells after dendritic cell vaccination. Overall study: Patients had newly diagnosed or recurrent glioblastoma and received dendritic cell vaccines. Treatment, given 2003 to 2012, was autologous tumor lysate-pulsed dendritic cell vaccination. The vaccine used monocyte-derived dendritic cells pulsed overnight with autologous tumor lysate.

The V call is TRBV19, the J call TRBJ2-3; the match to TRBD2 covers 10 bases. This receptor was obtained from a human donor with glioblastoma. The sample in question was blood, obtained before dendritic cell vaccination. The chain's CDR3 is CASSIGRTSGPRDTQYF. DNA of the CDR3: TGTGCCAGTAGTATAGGGCGGACTAGCGGTCCACGAGATACGCAGTATTTT. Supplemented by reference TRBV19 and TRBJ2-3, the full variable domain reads DGGITQSPKYLFRKEGQNVTLSCEQNLNHDAMYWYRQDPGQGLRLIYYSQIVNDFQKGDIAEGYSVSREKKESFPLTVTSAQKNPTAFYLCASSIGRTSGPRDTQYFGPGTRLTVL.